The present T cell receptor (beta chain) was sequenced within a study of vaccination and CD4 T cells after COVID-19. In the study overall: Stimulation of cells relied on overlapping spike peptides derived from SARS-CoV-2, HCoV-NL63, HCoV-OC43 and HCoV-229E.

This clonotype has only a few counts. No antigen is known for it. As to treatment: roughly ten-day PBMC culture with coronavirus spike peptide pools or control peptides (ViraFEST assay). Per well, 1.5 million to 2.5 million PBMCs were cultured in the presence of around 9.1 IU/ml IL-2 and approximately 10 ug/ml peptide pools. Germline V gene data show CDR1 as MNHNS and CDR2 as SASEGT. V gave up 8 bases and J gave up 4 bases; unmatched junction bases: 3. The CDR3 sequence is 12 residues long. Sequenced with the Oncomine TCR Beta short-read assay was DNA taken from cultured CD4+ T cells. Researchers extracted genomic DNA from CD4+ T cells that had been cultured. MiXCR, applied by TCRdb to the PCR reads, yields one record per CDR3 protein. The sample consists of around 19,000 distinct CDR3 sequences, around half of them appearing once. Study results and caveats: Convalescent patients displayed a median around 88% of reactive clones emerging only post-vaccination.

The source material was CD4+ T cells from blood, cultured in vitro. This TCR was recovered from a human donor who had recovered from COVID-19. V is TRBV6-1 and J is TRBJ2-3; TRBD2 agrees at 7 bases. CDR3 sequence (DNA): TGTGCCAGCTCGGCGGGGGCAGATACGCAGTATTTT. Residues: CASSAGADTQYF.